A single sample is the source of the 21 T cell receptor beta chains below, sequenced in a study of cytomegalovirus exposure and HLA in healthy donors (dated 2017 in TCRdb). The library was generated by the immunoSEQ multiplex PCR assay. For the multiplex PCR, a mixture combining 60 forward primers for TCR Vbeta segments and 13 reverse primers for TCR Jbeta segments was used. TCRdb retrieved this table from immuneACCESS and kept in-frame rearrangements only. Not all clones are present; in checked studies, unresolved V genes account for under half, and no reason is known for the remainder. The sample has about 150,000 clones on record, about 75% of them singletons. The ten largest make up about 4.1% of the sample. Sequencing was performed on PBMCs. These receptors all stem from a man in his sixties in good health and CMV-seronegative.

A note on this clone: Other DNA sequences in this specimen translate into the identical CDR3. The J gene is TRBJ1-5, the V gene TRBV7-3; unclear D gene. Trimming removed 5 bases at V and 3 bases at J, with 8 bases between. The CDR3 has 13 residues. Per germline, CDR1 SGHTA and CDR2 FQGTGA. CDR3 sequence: CASSLGVNQPQHF. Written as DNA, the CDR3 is TGTGCCAGCAGCCTCGGGGTCAATCAGCCCCAGCATTTT.

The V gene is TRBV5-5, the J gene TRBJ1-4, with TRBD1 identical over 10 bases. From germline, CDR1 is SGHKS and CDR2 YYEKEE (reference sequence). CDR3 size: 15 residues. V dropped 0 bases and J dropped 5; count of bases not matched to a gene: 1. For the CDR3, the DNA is TGTGCCAGCAGCTTGGGGACAGGGGGGAATGAAAAACTGTTTTTT. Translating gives CASSLGTGGNEKLFF.

The CDR3, as DNA: TGCGCCAGCATTCCGACAGGGAGTAGCACTGAAGCTTTCTTT. Translated: CASIPTGSSTEAFF. The chain is built from TRBV10-2 and TRBJ1-1; 7 positions agree with TRBD1. Losses at the gene ends were 7 bases for V and 4 bases for J; bases not matched to a gene: 9. There are 14 residues in the CDR3. Germline assignment: CDR1 WSHSY and CDR2 SAAADI.

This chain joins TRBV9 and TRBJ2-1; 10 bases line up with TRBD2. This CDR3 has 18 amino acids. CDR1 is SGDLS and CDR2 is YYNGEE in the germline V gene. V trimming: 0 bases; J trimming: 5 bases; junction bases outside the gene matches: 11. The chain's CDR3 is CASSVDALAGASNNEQFF. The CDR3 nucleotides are TGTGCCAGCAGCGTAGATGCTCTAGCGGGAGCATCGAACAATGAGCAGTTCTTC.

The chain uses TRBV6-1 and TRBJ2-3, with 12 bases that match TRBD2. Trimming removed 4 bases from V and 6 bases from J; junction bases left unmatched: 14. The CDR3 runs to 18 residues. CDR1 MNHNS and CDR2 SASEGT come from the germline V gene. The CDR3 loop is CASSAGPGLAGFKDTQYF. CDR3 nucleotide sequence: TGTGCCAGCAGTGCCGGACCGGGACTAGCGGGCTTTAAGGATACGCAGTATTTT.

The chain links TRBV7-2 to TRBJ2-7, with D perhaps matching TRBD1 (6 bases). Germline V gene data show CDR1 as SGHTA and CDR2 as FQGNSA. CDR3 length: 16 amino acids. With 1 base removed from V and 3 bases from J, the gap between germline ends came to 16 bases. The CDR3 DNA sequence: TGTGCCAGCAGCTTAGACCCAGGGGCCAGATACTACGAGCAGTACTTC. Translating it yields CASSLDPGARYYEQYF.

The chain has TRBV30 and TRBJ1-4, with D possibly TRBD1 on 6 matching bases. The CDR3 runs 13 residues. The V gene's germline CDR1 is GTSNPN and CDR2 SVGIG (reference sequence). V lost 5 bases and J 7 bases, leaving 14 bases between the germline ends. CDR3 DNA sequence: TGTGCCTGGGCACAGGGAAGGGCTGAAAAACTGTTTTTT. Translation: CAWAQGRAEKLFF.

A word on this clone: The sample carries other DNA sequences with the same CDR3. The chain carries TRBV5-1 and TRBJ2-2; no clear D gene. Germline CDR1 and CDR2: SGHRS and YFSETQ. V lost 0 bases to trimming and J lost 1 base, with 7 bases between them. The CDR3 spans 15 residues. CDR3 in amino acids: CASSLVALNTGELFF. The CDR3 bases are TGCGCCAGCAGCTTGGTGGCTTTGAACACCGGGGAGCTGTTTTTT. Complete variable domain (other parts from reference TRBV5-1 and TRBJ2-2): KAGVTQTPRYLIKTRGQQVTLSCSPISGHRSVSWYQQTPGQGLQFLFEYFSETQRNKGNFPGRFSGRQFSNSRSEMNVSTLELGDSALYLCASSLVALNTGELFFGEGSRLTVL.

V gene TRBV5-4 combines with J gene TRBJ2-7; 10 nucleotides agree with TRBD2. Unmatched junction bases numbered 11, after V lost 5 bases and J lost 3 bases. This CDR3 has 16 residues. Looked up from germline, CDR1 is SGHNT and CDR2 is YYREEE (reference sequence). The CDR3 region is CASSKVMSSGSYEQYF. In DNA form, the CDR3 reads TGTGCCAGCAGTAAGGTAATGTCTAGCGGGAGCTACGAGCAGTACTTC.

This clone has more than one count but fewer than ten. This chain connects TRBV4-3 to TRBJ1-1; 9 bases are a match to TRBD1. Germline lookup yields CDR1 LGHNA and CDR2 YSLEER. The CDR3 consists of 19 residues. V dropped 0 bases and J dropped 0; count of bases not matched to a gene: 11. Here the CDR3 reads CASSQDIVLQGAVNTEAFF. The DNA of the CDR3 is TGCGCCAGCAGCCAAGATATTGTCTTACAGGGGGCTGTGAACACTGAAGCTTTCTTT.

The CDR3 DNA sequence: TGTGCCATCAGTGAGTACGCCGGCGGCACGGAGCAGTTCTTC. Translated, it gives CAISEYAGGTEQFF. V is TRBV10-3 and J is TRBJ2-1; D is uncertain. CDR1 and CDR2 from the germline V gene are ENHRY and SYGVKD. V was clipped by 1 base and J by 10 bases, with 14 bases between them. The CDR3 length is 14 residues.

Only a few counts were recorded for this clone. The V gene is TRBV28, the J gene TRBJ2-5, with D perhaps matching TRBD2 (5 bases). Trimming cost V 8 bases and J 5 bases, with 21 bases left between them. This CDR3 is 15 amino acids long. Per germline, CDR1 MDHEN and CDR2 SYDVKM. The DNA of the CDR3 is TGTGCCAGCCGCACCCGGGGTTTCTCCAGGGAGACCCAGTACTTC. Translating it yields CASRTRGFSRETQYF. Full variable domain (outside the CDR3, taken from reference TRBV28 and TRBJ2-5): DVKVTQSSRYLVKRTGEKVFLECVQDMDHENMFWYRQDPGLGLRLIYFSYDVKMKEKGDIPEGYSVSREKKERFSLILESASTNQTSMYLCASRTRGFSRETQYFGPGTRLLVL.

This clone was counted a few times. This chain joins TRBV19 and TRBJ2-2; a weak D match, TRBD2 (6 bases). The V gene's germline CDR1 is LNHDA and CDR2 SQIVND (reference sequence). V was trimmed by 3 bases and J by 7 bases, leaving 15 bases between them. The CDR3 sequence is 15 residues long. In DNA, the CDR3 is TGTGCCAGTAGTATTTACGGCGGAGGGGTCGGGGAGCTGTTTTTT. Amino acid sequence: CASSIYGGGVGELFF. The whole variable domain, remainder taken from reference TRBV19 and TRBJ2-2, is DGGITQSPKYLFRKEGQNVTLSCEQNLNHDAMYWYRQDPGQGLRLIYYSQIVNDFQKGDIAEGYSVSREKKESFPLTVTSAQKNPTAFYLCASSIYGGGVGELFFGEGSRLTVL.

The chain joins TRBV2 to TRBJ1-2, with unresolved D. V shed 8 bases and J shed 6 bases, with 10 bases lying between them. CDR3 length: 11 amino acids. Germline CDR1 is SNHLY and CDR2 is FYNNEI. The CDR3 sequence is CASPVRNGYTF. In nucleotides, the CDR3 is TGTGCCAGCCCTGTGAGGAATGGCTACACCTTC.

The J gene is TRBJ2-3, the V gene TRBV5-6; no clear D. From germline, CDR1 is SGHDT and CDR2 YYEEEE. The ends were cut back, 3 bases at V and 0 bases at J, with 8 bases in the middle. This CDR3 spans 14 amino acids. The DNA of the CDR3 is TGTGCCAGCAGCTCAGAATTTAGCACAGATACGCAGTATTTT. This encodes CASSSEFSTDTQYF. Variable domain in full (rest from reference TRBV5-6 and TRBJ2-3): DAGVTQSPTHLIKTRGQQVTLRCSPKSGHDTVSWYQQALGQGPQFIFQYYEEEERQRGNFPDRFSGHQFPNYSSELNVNALLLGDSALYLCASSSEFSTDTQYFGPGTRLTVL.

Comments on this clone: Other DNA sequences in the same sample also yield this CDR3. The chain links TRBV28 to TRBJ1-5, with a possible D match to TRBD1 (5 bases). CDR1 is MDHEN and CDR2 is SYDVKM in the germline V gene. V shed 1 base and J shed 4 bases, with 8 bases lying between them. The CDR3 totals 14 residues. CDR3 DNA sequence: TGTGCCAGCAGTTTATTGGGGGGGAATCAGCCCCAGCATTTT. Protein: CASSLLGGNQPQHF.

The CDR3 DNA reads TGTGCCAGTAGTATCGAAGAACAGGATAATGAGCAGTTCTTC. Its protein product is CASSIEEQDNEQFF. The chain recombines TRBV19 with TRBJ2-1; the D gene is possibly TRBD1 (5 bases). Trimming pared 3 bases from V and 7 bases from J, leaving 13 bases between. Germline V gives CDR1 LNHDA, CDR2 SQIVND (reference sequence). The CDR3 loop spans 14 amino acids.

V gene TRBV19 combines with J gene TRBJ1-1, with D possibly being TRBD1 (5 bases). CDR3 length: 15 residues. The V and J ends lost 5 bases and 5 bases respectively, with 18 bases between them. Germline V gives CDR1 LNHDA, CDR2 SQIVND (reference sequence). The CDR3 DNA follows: TGTGCCAGTAGTGAGGACGGGGTCGGGGGGACTGAAGCTTTCTTT. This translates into CASSEDGVGGTEAFF.

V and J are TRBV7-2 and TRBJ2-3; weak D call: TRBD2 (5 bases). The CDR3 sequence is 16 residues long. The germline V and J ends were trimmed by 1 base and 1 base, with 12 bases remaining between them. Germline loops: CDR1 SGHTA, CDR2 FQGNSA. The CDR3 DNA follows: TGTGCCAGCAGCTTAGACGCTACAGCGGGCACAGATACGCAGTATTTT. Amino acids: CASSLDATAGTDTQYF.

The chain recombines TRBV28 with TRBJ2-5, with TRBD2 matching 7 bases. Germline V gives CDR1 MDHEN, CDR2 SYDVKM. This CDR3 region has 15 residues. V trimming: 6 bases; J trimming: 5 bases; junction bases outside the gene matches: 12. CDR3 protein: CASRVSGGPSETQYF. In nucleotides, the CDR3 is TGTGCCAGCAGAGTTTCGGGGGGACCCTCGGAGACCCAGTACTTC.

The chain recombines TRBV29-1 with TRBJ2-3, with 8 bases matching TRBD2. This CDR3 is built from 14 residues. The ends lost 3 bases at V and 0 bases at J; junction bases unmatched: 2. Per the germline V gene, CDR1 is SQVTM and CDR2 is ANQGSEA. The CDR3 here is CSVDPSGSTDTQYF. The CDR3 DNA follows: TGCAGCGTTGATCCTAGCGGGAGCACAGATACGCAGTATTTT.